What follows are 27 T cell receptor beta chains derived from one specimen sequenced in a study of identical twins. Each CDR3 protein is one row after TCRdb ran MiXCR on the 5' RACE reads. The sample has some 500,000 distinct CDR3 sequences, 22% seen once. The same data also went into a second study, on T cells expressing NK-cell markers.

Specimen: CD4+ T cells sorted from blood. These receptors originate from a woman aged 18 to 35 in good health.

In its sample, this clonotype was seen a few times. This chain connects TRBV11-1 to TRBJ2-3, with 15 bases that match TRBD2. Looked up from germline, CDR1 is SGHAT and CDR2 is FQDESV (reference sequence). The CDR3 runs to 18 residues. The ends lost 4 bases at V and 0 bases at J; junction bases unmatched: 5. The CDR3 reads CASSSGLAGGPSTDTQYF. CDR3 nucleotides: TGTGCCAGCAGCTCCGGACTAGCGGGAGGGCCGAGCACAGATACGCAGTATTTT.

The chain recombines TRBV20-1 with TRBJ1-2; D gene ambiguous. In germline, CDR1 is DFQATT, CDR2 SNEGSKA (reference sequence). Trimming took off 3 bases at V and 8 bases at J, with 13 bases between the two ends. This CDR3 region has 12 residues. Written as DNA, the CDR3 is TGCAGTGCTAGGATAGGGCAAGTGGGCTACACCTTC. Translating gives CSARIGQVGYTF.

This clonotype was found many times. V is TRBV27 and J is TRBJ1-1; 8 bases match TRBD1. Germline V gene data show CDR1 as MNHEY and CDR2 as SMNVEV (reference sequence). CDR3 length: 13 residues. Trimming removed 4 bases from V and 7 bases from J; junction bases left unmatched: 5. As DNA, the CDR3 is TGTGCCAGCAGTTACAGGGGGACACATGAAGCTTTCTTT. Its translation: CASSYRGTHEAFF.

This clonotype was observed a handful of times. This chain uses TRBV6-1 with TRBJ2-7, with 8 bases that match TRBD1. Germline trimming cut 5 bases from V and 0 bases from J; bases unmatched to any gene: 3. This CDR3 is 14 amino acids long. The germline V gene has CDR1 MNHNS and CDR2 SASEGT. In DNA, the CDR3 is TGTGCCAGCAGTAAGACAGGGGTCTCCTACGAGCAGTACTTC. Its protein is CASSKTGVSYEQYF.

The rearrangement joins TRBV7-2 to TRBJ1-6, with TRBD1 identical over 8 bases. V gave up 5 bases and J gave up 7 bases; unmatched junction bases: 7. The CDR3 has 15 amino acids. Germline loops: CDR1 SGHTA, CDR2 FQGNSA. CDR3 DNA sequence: TGTGCCAGCAGCAAGGACAGGGTTCGGAATTCACCCCTCCACTTT. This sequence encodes CASSKDRVRNSPLHF.

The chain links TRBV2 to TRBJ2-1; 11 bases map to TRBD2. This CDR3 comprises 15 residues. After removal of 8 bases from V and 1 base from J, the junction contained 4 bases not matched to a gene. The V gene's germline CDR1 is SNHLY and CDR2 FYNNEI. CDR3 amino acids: CASCSGGASYNEQFF. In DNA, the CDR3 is TGTGCCAGCTGTAGCGGGGGGGCTTCCTACAATGAGCAGTTCTTC.

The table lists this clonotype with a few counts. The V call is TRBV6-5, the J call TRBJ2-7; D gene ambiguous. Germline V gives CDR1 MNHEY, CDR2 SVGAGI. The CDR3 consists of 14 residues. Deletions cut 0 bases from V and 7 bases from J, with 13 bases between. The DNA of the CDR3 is TGTGCCAGCAGTTACTCGATCCAGGTTGGTGAGCAGTACTTC. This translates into CASSYSIQVGEQYF.

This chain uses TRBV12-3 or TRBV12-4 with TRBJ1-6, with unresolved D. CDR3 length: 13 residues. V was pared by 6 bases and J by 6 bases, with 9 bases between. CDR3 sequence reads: CASSSRGNSPLHF. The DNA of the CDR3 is TGTGCCAGCAGCTCTCGCGGTAATTCACCCCTCCACTTT.

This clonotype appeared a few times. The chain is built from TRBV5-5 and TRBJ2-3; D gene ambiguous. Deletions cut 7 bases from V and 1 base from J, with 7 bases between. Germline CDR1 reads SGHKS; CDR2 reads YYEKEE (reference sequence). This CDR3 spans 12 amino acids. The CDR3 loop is CASATGTDTQYF. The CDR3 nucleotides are TGTGCCAGCGCGACGGGCACAGATACGCAGTATTTT.

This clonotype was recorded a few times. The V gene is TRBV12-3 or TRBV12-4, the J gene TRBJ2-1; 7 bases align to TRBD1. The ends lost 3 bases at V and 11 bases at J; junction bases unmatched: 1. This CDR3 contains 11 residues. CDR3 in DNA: TGTGCCAGCAGTTTGGGACAGCAGCAGTTCTTC. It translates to CASSLGQQQFF.

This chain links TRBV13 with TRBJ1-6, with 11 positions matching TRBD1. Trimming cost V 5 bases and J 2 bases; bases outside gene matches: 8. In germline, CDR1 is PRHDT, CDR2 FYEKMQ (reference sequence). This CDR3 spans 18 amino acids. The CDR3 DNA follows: TGTGCCAGCAGCCCACGGGACAGGGGGAGGACCTATAATTCACCCCTCCACTTT. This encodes CASSPRDRGRTYNSPLHF.

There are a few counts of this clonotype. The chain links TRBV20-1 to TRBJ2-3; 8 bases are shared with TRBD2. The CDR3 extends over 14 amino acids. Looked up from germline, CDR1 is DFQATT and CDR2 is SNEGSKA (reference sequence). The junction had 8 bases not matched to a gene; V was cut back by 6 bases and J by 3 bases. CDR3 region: CSAKPGGPTDTQYF. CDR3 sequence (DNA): TGCAGTGCAAAACCGGGAGGGCCGACAGATACGCAGTATTTT.

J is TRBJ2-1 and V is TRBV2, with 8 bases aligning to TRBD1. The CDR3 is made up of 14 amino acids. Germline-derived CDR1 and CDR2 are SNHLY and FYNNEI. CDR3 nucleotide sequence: TGTGGAGCAGGTGGTAGGGACAGGACCAATGAGCAGTTCTTC. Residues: CGAGGRDRTNEQFF.

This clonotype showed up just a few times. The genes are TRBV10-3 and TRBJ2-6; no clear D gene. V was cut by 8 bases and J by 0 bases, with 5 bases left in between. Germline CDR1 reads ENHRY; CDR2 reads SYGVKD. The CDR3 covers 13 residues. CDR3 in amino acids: CAIEVSGANVLTF. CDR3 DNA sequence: TGTGCCATCGAGGTCTCTGGGGCCAACGTCCTGACTTTC.

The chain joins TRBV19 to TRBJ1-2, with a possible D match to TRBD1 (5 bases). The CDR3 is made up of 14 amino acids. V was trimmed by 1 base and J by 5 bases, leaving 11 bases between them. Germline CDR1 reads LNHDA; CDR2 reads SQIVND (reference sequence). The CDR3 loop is CASSIGGRKYGYTF. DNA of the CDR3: TGTGCCAGTAGTATAGGGGGACGGAAGTATGGCTACACCTTC.

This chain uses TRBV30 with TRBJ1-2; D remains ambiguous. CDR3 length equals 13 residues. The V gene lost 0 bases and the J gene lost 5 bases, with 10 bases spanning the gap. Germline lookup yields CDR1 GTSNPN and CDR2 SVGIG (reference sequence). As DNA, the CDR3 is TGTGCCTGGAGTGTTATGACGGAGTATGGCTACACCTTC. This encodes CAWSVMTEYGYTF.

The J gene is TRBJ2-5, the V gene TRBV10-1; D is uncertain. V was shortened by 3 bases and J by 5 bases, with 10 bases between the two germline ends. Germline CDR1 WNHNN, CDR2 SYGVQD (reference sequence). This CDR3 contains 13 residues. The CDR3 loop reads CASSDSSQETQYF. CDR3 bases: TGCGCCAGCAGTGATTCCTCTCAGGAGACCCAGTACTTC.

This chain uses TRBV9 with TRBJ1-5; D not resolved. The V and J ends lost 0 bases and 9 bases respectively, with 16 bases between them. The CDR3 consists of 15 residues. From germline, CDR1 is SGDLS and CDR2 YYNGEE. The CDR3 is CASSVEEDSLRPQHF. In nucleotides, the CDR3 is TGTGCCAGCAGCGTAGAGGAGGACTCCTTACGGCCCCAGCATTTT.

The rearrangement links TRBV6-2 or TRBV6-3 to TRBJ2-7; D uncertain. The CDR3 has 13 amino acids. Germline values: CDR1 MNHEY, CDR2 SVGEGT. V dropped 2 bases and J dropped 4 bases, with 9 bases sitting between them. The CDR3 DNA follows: TGTGCCAGCAGTTACAGGTGGTCTTACGAGCAGTACTTC. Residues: CASSYRWSYEQYF.

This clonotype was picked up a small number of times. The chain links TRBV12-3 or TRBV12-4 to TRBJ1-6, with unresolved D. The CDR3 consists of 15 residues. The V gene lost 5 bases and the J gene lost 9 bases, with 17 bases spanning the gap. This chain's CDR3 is CASSIMAGPSSPLHF. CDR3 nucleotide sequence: TGTGCCAGCAGTATTATGGCGGGTCCAAGTTCACCCCTCCACTTT.

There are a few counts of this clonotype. The CDR3 loop is CASSFGDRDTDTQYF. CDR3 DNA: TGTGCCAGCAGCTTCGGGGACAGGGACACAGATACGCAGTATTTT. V and J are TRBV7-2 and TRBJ2-3, with 9 bases matching TRBD1. Germline CDR1 SGHTA, CDR2 FQGNSA. V lost 3 bases to trimming and J lost 2 bases; unmatched junction nucleotides: 3. This CDR3 is 15 amino acids long.

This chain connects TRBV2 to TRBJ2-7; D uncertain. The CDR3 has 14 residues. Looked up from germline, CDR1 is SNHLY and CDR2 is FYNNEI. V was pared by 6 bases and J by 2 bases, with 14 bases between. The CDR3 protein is CASRLQRPTYEQYF. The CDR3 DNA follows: TGTGCCAGCAGACTACAGAGGCCCACCTACGAGCAGTACTTC.

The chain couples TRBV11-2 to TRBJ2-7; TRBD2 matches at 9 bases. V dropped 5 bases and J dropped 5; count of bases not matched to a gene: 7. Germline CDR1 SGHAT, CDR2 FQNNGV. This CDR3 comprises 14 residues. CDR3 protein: CASSHSGRAHEQYF. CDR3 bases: TGTGCCAGCAGCCATAGCGGGAGAGCCCACGAGCAGTACTTC.

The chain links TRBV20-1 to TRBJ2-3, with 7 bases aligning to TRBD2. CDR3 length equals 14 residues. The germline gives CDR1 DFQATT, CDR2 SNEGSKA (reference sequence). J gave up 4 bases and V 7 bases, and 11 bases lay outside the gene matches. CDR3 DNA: TGCAGTGGCTCCCTGGCGGGAGAGGCAGATACGCAGTATTTT. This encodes CSGSLAGEADTQYF.

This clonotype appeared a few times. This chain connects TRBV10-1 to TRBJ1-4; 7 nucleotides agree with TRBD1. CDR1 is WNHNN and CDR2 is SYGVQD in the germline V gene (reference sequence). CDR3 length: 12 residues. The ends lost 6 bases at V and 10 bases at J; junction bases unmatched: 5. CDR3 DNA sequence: TGCGCCAGCAGCCGGGACAGCGGAAAACTGTTTTTT. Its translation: CASSRDSGKLFF.

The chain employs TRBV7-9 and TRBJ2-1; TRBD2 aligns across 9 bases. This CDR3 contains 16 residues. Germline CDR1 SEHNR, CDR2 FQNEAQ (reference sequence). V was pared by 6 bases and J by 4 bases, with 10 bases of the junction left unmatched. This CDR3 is CASRVGPTSGYNEQFF. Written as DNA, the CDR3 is TGTGCCAGCAGAGTAGGTCCGACTAGCGGTTACAATGAGCAGTTCTTC.

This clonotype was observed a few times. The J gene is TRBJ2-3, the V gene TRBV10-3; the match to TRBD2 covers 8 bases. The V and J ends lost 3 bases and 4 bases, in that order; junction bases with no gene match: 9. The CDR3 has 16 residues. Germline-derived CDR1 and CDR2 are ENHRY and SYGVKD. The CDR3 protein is CAISEGAGGLADTQYF. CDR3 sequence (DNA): TGTGCCATCAGTGAAGGGGCGGGGGGCCTAGCAGATACGCAGTATTTT.